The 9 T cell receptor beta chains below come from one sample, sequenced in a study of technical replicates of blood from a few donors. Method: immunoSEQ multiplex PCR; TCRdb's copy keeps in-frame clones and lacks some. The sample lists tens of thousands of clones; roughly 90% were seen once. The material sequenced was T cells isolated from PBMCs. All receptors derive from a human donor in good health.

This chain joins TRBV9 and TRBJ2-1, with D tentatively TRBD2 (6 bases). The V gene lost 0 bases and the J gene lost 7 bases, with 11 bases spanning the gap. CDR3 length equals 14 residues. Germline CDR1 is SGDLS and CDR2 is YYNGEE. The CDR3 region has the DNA TGTGCCAGCAGCGTAGTCTGGGGGGAGAATGAGCAGTTCTTC. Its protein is CASSVVWGENEQFF.

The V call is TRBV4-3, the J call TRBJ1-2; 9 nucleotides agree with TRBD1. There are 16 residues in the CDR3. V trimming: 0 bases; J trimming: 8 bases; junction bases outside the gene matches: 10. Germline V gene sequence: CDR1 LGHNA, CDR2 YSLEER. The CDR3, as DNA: TGCGCCAGCAGCCAAGACGGGCTGGGACAGGGAATAGGCTACACCTTC. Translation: CASSQDGLGQGIGYTF.

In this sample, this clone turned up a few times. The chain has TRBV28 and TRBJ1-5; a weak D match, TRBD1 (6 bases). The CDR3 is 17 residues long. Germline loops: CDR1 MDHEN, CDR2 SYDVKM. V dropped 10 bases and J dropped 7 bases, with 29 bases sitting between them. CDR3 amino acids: CATTYLRDTRGGQPQHF. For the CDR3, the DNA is TGTGCCACCACCTATTTACGGGACACCCGAGGGGGACAGCCCCAGCATTTT. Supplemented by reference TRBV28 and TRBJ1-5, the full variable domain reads DVKVTQSSRYLVKRTGEKVFLECVQDMDHENMFWYRQDPGLGLRLIYFSYDVKMKEKGDIPEGYSVSREKKERFSLILESASTNQTSMYLCATTYLRDTRGGQPQHFGDGTRLSIL.

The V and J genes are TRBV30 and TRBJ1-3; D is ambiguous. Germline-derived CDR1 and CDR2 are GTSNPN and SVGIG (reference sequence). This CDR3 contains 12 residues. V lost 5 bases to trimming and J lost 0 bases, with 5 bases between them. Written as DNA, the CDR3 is TGTGCCTGGGCAGGCTCTGGAAACACCATATATTTT. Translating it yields CAWAGSGNTIYF. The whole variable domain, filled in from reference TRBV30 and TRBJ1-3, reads SQTIHQWPATLVQPVGSPLSLECTVEGTSNPNLYWYRQAAGRGLQLLFYSVGIGQISSEVPQNLSASRPQDRQFILSSKKLLLSDSGFYLCAWAGSGNTIYFGEGSWLTVV.

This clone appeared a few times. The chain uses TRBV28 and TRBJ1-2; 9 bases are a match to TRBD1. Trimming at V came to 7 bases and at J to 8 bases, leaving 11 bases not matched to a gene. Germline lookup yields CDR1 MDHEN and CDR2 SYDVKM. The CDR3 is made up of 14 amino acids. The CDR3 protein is CASTQGTGIWGYTF. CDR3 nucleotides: TGTGCCAGCACCCAAGGGACAGGGATTTGGGGCTACACCTTC.

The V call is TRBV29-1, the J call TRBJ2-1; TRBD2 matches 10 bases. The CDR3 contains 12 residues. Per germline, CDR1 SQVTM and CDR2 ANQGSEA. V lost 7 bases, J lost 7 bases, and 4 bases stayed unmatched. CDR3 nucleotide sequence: TGCAGCGCCGGGACTAGCGTAAATGAGCAGTTCTTC. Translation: CSAGTSVNEQFF.

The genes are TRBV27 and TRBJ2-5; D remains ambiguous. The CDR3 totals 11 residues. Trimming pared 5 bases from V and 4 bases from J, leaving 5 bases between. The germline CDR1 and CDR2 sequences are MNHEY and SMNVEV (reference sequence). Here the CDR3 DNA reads TGTGCCAGCAGTACGGTAGAGACCCAGTACTTC. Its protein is CASSTVETQYF.

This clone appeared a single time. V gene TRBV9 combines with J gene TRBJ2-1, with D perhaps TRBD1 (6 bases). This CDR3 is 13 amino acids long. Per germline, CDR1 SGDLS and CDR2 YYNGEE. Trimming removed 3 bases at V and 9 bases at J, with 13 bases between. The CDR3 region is CASSESLRGEQFF. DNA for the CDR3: TGTGCCAGCAGCGAGTCCCTCAGGGGTGAGCAGTTCTTC.

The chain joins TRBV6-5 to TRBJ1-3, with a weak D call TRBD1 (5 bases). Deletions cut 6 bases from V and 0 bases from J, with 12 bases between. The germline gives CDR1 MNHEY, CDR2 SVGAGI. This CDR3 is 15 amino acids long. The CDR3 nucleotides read TGTGCCAGCAGCGGGGGGATTAGCTCTGGAAACACCATATATTTT. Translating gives CASSGGISSGNTIYF.